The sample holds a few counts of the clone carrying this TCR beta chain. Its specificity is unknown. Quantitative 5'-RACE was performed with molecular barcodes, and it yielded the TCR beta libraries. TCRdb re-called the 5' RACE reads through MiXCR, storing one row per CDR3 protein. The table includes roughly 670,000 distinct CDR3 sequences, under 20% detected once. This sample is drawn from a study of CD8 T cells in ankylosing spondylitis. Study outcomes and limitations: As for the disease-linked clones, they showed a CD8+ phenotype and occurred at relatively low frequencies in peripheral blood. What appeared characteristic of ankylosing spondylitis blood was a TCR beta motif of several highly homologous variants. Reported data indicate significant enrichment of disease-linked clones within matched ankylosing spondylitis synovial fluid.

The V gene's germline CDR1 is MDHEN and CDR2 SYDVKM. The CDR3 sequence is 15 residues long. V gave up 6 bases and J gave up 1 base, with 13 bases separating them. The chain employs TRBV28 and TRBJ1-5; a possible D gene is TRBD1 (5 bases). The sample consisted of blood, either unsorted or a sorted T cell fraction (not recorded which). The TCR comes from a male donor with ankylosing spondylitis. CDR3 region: CASSLLGRSNQPQHF. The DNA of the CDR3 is TGTGCCAGCAGCTTACTGGGACGGAGCAATCAGCCCCAGCATTTT.